This passage covers 20 T cell receptor beta chains from one sample sequenced in a study of T cell clonality in common variable immunodeficiency. Study-level results: Reportedly, TCR beta sequences from common variable immunodeficiency showed fewer deletions and N-nucleotide insertions.

Their antigens are not known. The protocol was immunoSEQ multiplex PCR, while the TCRdb copy is restricted to in-frame clones and leaves out a portion. This record lists fewer than 30,000 clones, none seen once only, and the top ten clones contain about 29%. The material sequenced was peripheral blood mononuclear cells. These receptors all stem from a human donor with common variable immunodeficiency.

Ten or more counts support this clone. Mismatch with germline at one junction end may stem from a read error. The sequence runs out 3 residues before the end of the CDR3; the remainder is reconstructed from the germline J gene. V is TRBV4-2 and J is TRBJ2-7; 10 bases are shared with TRBD1. CDR1 is LGHNA, CDR2 YNFKEQ, per germline. CDR3 size: 14 residues. The sequenced CDR3 bases are TGCGCCAGCAGCTTCGGACAGGGGGTAAACGAG. It is translated as CASSFGQGVNE. The full CDR3 protein is CASSFGQGVNEQYF.

The CDR3 here is CASTGRGPYNEQFF. The covered CDR3 bases are TGTGCCAGCACTGGCAGGGGCCCCTACAATGAG. The V call is TRBV2, the J call TRBJ2-1; the D gene is possibly TRBD1 (6 bases). The read finishes 3 residues shy of the CDR3 end, and the germline J gene is used to complete it. The germline gives CDR1 SNHLY, CDR2 FYNNEI. The V gene lost 7 bases and the J gene lost 2 bases, with 12 bases spanning the gap. This CDR3 is 14 amino acids long.

This clone came up many times. The sequence runs out 3 residues before the end of the CDR3; the remainder is reconstructed from the germline J gene. The J gene is TRBJ2-5, the V gene TRBV10-3, with 9 nucleotides matching TRBD2. V lost 3 bases, J lost 5 bases, and 4 bases stayed unmatched. Per germline, CDR1 ENHRY and CDR2 SYGVKD. The CDR3 runs to 14 residues. CDR3 sequence: CAISDSGGGETQYF. The CDR3 DNA, read in part, is TGTGCCATCAGTGATAGCGGGGGTGGGGAGACC.

The CDR3 sequence is CASSLATGGELFF. The sequenced part of the CDR3 DNA is TGTGCCAGCAGCTTAGCGACGGGGGGGGAG. The chain uses TRBV7-2 and TRBJ2-2; tentative D call: TRBD2 (5 bases). Read data end 3 residues before the CDR3 end; the end is taken from the germline J gene. Trimming took 0 bases from V and 8 from J, leaving 7 bases between them. Germline-derived CDR1 and CDR2 are SGHTA and FQGNSA. CDR3 length equals 13 residues.

This clone was detected ten times or more. Coverage ceases 3 residues before the CDR3 finishes, and the germline J gene fills in the end. J is TRBJ2-3 and V is TRBV2; 9 bases fit TRBD2. The CDR3 sequence is 15 residues long. Looked up from germline, CDR1 is SNHLY and CDR2 is FYNNEI. The trim removed 2 bases at V and 7 bases at J, leaving 7 bases unmatched. This chain's CDR3 is CASSERAGGLNTQYF. The CDR3 DNA, read in part, is TGTGCCAGCAGTGAAAGGGCGGGGGGGCTTAATACG.

Remarks on this clone: Coverage ceases 3 residues before the CDR3 finishes, and the germline J gene fills in the end. The chain carries TRBV30 and TRBJ1-5, with a tentative D call TRBD1 (5 bases). Trimming pared 5 bases from V and 4 bases from J, leaving 21 bases between. There are 16 residues in the CDR3. Germline V gene data show CDR1 as GTSNPN and CDR2 as SVGIG (reference sequence). The CDR3 here is CAWRAGGGFGNQPQHF. CDR3 DNA (partial): TGTGCCTGGCGGGCCGGGGGGGGGTTTGGGAATCAGCCC.

In its sample, this clone was seen many times. The read terminates 3 residues ahead of where the CDR3 ends, so the germline J gene completes it. This chain joins TRBV19 and TRBJ2-1; TRBD2 agrees at 14 bases. CDR1 and CDR2 from the germline V gene are LNHDA and SQIVND (reference sequence). The CDR3 runs 16 residues. V lost 0 bases, J lost 6 bases, and 1 base stayed unmatched. CDR3 DNA, as far as it was read: TGTGCCAGTAGTATAGATGGGACTAGCGGGGGCAATGAG. Translating gives CASSIDGTSGGNE. The whole CDR3 region reads CASSIDGTSGGNEQFF.

Points on this clone: The read stops 3 residues short of the end of the CDR3; the missing end is completed from the germline J gene. This chain uses TRBV2 with TRBJ2-5, with 12 positions matching TRBD2. In germline, CDR1 is SNHLY, CDR2 FYNNEI. Trimming cost V 6 bases and J 5 bases; bases outside gene matches: 4. There are 14 residues in the CDR3. Partial CDR3 DNA: TGTGCCAGCAGGAGGACTAGCGGGGATGAGACC. As protein: CASRRTSGDET. The full-length CDR3 reads as CASRRTSGDETQYF.

As to this clone: The CDR3 extends 3 residues past the end of the read, so its final part is completed from the germline J gene. This chain joins TRBV7-2 and TRBJ2-3, with D possibly matching TRBD2 (6 bases). Germline V gives CDR1 SGHTA, CDR2 FQGNSA. V gave up 2 bases and J gave up 1 base, with 10 bases separating them. This CDR3 is built from 15 residues. The part of the CDR3 DNA that was read is TGTGCCAGCAGCTTAAGGGCGGGGCGCACAGATACG. It specifies CASSLRAGRTDT. The full CDR3 is CASSLRAGRTDTQYF.

About this clone: Its ends do not fully match the called genes, so a read error is possible. The DNA read from the CDR3 is TGTTCCAGCTCAATAGCCGGGGGGGAGACC. This sequence encodes CSSSIAGGET. The entire CDR3 protein reads CSSSIAGGETQYF. The rearrangement joins TRBV7-9 to TRBJ2-5; 7 nucleotides match TRBD2. Read coverage stops 3 residues before the CDR3 terminus; the germline J gene supplies the remainder. This CDR3 spans 13 amino acids. CDR1 is SEHNR, CDR2 FQNEAQ, per germline (reference sequence).

This clone was counted many times. The read terminates 3 residues before the CDR3 end, so the remaining end is supplied by the germline J gene. The chain has TRBV12-3 or TRBV12-4 and TRBJ1-6, with D perhaps TRBD1 (5 bases). The V and J ends lost 1 base and 11 bases respectively, with 9 bases between them. This CDR3 is 13 amino acids long. This CDR3 is CASSLGGAAPLHF. CDR3 DNA, as far as it was read: TGTGCCAGCAGTTTAGGTGGGGCTGCACCC.

This clone was seen only a few times. From the germline J gene comes the end of the CDR3, since the read stops 3 residues before it. The rearrangement joins TRBV6-1 to TRBJ2-1; D perhaps matches TRBD2 (6 bases). V dropped 4 bases and J dropped 7 bases, with 17 bases sitting between them. Germline CDR1 is MNHNS and CDR2 is SASEGT. The CDR3 spans 15 residues. The CDR3 DNA, read in part, is TGTGCCAGCAGTGGTACTAGCCAAATTGAGAATGAG. Translating it yields CASSGTSQIENE. The CDR3 in its entirety is CASSGTSQIENEQFF.

As regards this clone: The read comes to an end 3 residues before the CDR3 does, leaving the germline J gene to fill in the end. V is TRBV7-9 and J is TRBJ1-1; 8 nucleotides match TRBD1. CDR1 and CDR2 from the germline V gene are SEHNR and FQNEAQ (reference sequence). The CDR3 spans 15 residues. Trimming at V came to 5 bases and at J to 0 bases, leaving 5 bases not matched to a gene. The part of the CDR3 DNA that was read is TGTGCCAGCAGCCCCCGACAGGGGATGAACACTGAA. As protein: CASSPRQGMNTE. The entire CDR3 sequence reads CASSPRQGMNTEAFF.

In this sample, this clone turned up many times. The CDR3 goes on 3 residues after the read ends, and that part is filled in from the germline J gene. The gene calls are TRBV5-6 and TRBJ2-3; D remains unclear. The CDR3 covers 14 residues. CDR1 is SGHDT and CDR2 is YYEEEE in the germline V gene. V lost 4 bases to trimming and J lost 0 bases, with 9 bases between them. The CDR3 here is CASSPGPSTDTQYF. The CDR3 bases that were read are TGTGCCAGCAGCCCAGGTCCCAGCACAGATACG.

This clone has more than one count but fewer than ten. The CDR3 protein is CASSEASGVSGAFF. The sequenced part of the CDR3 DNA is TGTGCCAGCAGTGAAGCGTCCGGGGTATCTGGC. The gene calls are TRBV6-1 and TRBJ1-1; no clear D. Sequencing ends 3 residues short of the CDR3 end; the germline J gene provides the rest. The CDR3 runs 14 residues. Germline CDR1 and CDR2: MNHNS and SASEGT.

In the case of this clone: The read ends 3 residues early relative to the CDR3; the germline J gene fills the gap. V and J are TRBV2 and TRBJ2-2; D gene ambiguous. V lost 6 bases and J 5 bases, leaving 10 bases between the germline ends. CDR1 is SNHLY, CDR2 FYNNEI, per germline. CDR3 size: 13 residues. The part of the CDR3 DNA that was read is TGTGCCAGCAGAAATACACCGACCGGGGAG. Translation: CASRNTPTGE. Given in full, the CDR3 is CASRNTPTGELFF.

In its sample, this clone was seen many times. The CDR3 is cut off 3 residues early in the read; its end comes from the germline J gene. The chain uses TRBV5-4 and TRBJ2-3; TRBD2 might be the D (5 bases). CDR3 length: 13 amino acids. From germline, CDR1 is SGHNT and CDR2 YYREEE (reference sequence). V was cut by 0 bases and J by 4 bases, with 6 bases left in between. CDR3: CASSLAGADTQYF. The CDR3 DNA, read in part, is TGTGCCAGCAGCTTGGCCGGGGCAGATACG.

This clone was seen a few times. The CDR3 end is not reached by the read, which stops 3 residues before it; the germline J gene fills it in. The chain joins TRBV7-6 to TRBJ2-1; no firm D call. The CDR3 loop spans 16 amino acids. CDR1 and CDR2 from the germline V gene are SGHVS and FNYEAQ. V was cut by 1 base and J by 0 bases, with 10 bases left in between. CDR3 bases read: TGTGCCAGCAGCTTAGAGGCCACAAACTCCTACAATGAG. Amino acids: CASSLEATNSYNE. The complete CDR3 reads CASSLEATNSYNEQFF.

The sample holds many counts of this clone. Read sequence stops 3 residues before the CDR3 end, and the germline J gene provides the missing end. The chain recombines TRBV2 with TRBJ2-1, with D tentatively TRBD1 (6 bases). CDR1 is SNHLY and CDR2 is FYNNEI in the germline V gene. The CDR3 has 16 residues. V was shortened by 7 bases and J by 0 bases, with 16 bases between the two germline ends. This CDR3 is CASIRDTLGSYNEQFF. The CDR3 bases that were read are TGTGCCAGCATACGGGACACGTTGGGCTCCTACAATGAG.

This clone has ten or more counts. The CDR3 bases that were read are TGCGCCAGCAGCGCGGAACCCCACGGGGCCAACGTC. This encodes CASSAEPHGANV. The whole CDR3 reads CASSAEPHGANVLTF. J is TRBJ2-6 and V is TRBV5-1; D remains ambiguous. The read ends 3 residues shy of where the CDR3 ends; the end is completed using the germline J gene. V lost 4 bases and J 4 bases, leaving 12 bases between the germline ends. CDR3 length equals 15 residues. Looked up from germline, CDR1 is SGHRS and CDR2 is YFSETQ.